Shown below are 4 T cell receptor beta chains from a single sample sequenced in a study of CD8+ T cells in alopecia areata. cDNA serving as the sequencing template came from extracted, reverse transcribed RNA. Only in-frame clones appear in the TCRdb table, and some are missing; sequencing was by immunoSEQ multiplex PCR. The table lists approximately 150,000 clones, about 67% of them singletons, with over 10% in the top ten. This specimen consisted of CD8+ T cells sorted from blood, obtained at week 0. The source of these receptors is a human donor with alopecia areata.

This clone was seen a handful of times. CDR3 in DNA: TGTGCCAGCAGCTTAGACGCCAGGGGAGGGGCCCCCGGGTACGAGCAGTACTTC. This translates into CASSLDARGGAPGYEQYF. The V call is TRBV7-9, the J call TRBJ2-7, with D maybe TRBD2 (7 bases). Germline-derived CDR1 and CDR2 are SEHNR and FQNEAQ (reference sequence). The CDR3 spans 18 residues. Trimming stripped 1 base from V and 4 bases from J, with 23 bases between. The full variable domain, its missing parts supplied by reference TRBV7-9 and TRBJ2-7, is DTGVSQNPRHKITKRGQNVTFRCDPISEHNRLYWYRQTLGQGPEFLTYFQNEAQLEKSRLLSDRFSAERPKGSFSTLEIQRTEQGDSAMYLCASSLDARGGAPGYEQYFGPGTRLTVT.

The rearrangement links TRBV11-2 to TRBJ1-1; D remains ambiguous. The germline CDR1 and CDR2 sequences are SGHAT and FQNNGV. This CDR3 has 14 amino acids. Trimming cost V 4 bases and J 3 bases, with 12 bases left between them. CDR3 sequence (DNA): TGTGCCAGCAGCTACCTCTCAGAGCACACTGAAGCTTTCTTT. This translates into CASSYLSEHTEAFF.

The chain is built from TRBV29-1 and TRBJ2-2; D is unclear. V was clipped by 2 bases and J by 5 bases, with 3 bases between them. CDR1 SQVTM and CDR2 ANQGSEA come from the germline V gene. This CDR3 is 11 amino acids long. This chain's CDR3 is CSVERTGELFF. Written as DNA, the CDR3 is TGCAGCGTTGAAAGGACCGGGGAGCTGTTTTTT.

The chain uses TRBV30 and TRBJ1-2; 9 bases are a match to TRBD1. CDR1 is GTSNPN and CDR2 is SVGIG in the germline V gene (reference sequence). V shed 3 bases and J 5 bases; nucleotides not matched to a gene: 7. CDR3 size: 14 residues. In DNA, the CDR3 is TGTGCCTGGAGCCGACAGGGGGTAGGATATGGCTACACCTTC. It translates to CAWSRQGVGYGYTF.